The T cell receptor (beta chain) described here comes from a study of T-cell memory formation after mild COVID-19 (dated by TCRdb to about 2021). In terms of the full investigation: Most TCR sequence clusters were specific to one of the two donors. The cohort comprised two young, previously healthy adult volunteers, one female and one male. T-cell clones expanding and contracting after mild COVID-19 in two donors were tracked by longitudinal TCRalpha and TCRbeta repertoire sequencing.

PBMCs were isolated by Ficoll-Paque density gradient centrifugation. The germline V gene specifies SGHTA as CDR1 and FQGNSA as CDR2. The V end loses 5 bases and the J end loses 4 bases, and a stretch of 18 bases separates them. There are 15 amino acids in the CDR3, from cysteine to phenylalanine inclusive. The entry retains the CDR3 DNA only, 45 bases that are in frame from base 1. Reads for this sample came from an Illumina NovaSeq 6000. cDNA libraries for TCRalpha and TCRbeta were prepared by 5'RACE using constant-segment primers, with sample barcodes and unique molecular identifiers added. Trizol reagent was used to extract RNA from every sample. Amplification of the libraries took two PCR steps, and the second step added a second sample barcode plus Illumina TruSeq adapters. Sequencing of the libraries was done on an Illumina NovaSeq, producing 2 x 150 bp paired-end reads. In the original analysis: Reads were demultiplexed and collapsed into UMI-guided consensus sequences with migec v1.2.7. Using mixcr v2.1.11, UMI consensuses were aligned to TRA and TRB V and J templates and then assembled into clonotypes. A clonotype was counted as expanded or contracted only when both edgeR and NoisET called the clonotype significant, with the noise models trained on biological replicates. edgeR calls used a false discovery rate-adjusted p below 0.01 and a log2 fold-change threshold of 1. As an exploratory analysis of dynamics, PCA with hierarchical clustering was applied to max-normalized trajectories of the 1000 most abundant clonotypes. The CD4 or CD8 phenotype of responding clones was assigned using the separately sequenced CD4+ and CD8+ repertoires. Using fastp at Q25 and MiXCR, TCRdb reprocessed the public reads and kept productive beta chains. Each entry is one CDR3 protein sequence, shown with its most common DNA and genes. The V and J calls were determined by TCRdb, not by the authors. This sample gives about 190,000 distinct CDR3 sequences in total; about 16% of them show up just once. 2.4% of the sample belongs to the ten largest clones.

As regards this clonotype: Its specific antigen is unknown. Qualities for individual bases were not recorded, and no much larger clone is one base off.

Overall results and qualifications from the work: The second-wave clones that peaked on day 37 were not confirmed to be SARS-CoV-2 specific. Clones contracting from day 15 to 85 had balanced CD4/CD8 phenotypes, while a second wave expanding from day 15 to 37 was biased towards CD4+. The study included only a couple of mild cases, and larger cohorts that include severe cases with pre-infection samples were judged to be necessary. Contracting CD4+ clones appeared mostly in the CM and EM memory subsets, whereas CD8+ clones were enriched in EMRA. Some responding clones were found in pre-infection memory, which suggests that pre-existing cross-reactive memory T cells took part in the SARS-CoV-2 response.

The sequenced sample was PBMCs or a T cell subset sorted from them (not recorded which). This clonotype was obtained from an adult woman who had mild COVID-19 (a few samples of this study predate the infection). The sample titles of this study are shuffled in the database, so cell type and time point are left out; the donor was told from shared clones. Recombination joined TRBV7-2 with TRBJ2-7; the D region possibly corresponds to TRBD2 (5 bases align). The CDR3 reads CASSPSRGRGYEQYF. The nucleotide sequence reads TGTGCCAGCAGCCCTAGCCGGGGAAGAGGGTACGAGCAGTACTTC.